Below, 18 T cell receptor beta chains from the same sample are listed, as sequenced in a study of HIV-infected patients and healthy controls. Using its own MiXCR run on the 5' RACE reads, TCRdb lists one record per CDR3 protein. The sample records roughly 70,000 distinct CDR3 sequences, about a sixth being singletons. Input material: CD4+ T cells from blood. The receptors come from a human donor in good health.

This rearrangement joins TRBV12-3 or TRBV12-4 to TRBJ2-7; D unresolved. V was shortened by 5 bases and J by 3 bases, with 11 bases between the two germline ends. This CDR3 is built from 13 residues. CDR3 nucleotides: TGTGCCAGCAGTATCCGGGTTAGCTACGAGCAGTACTTC. It yields the protein CASSIRVSYEQYF.

This clonotype has more than one count but fewer than ten. The chain carries TRBV3-1 and TRBJ2-3, with 9 bases aligning to TRBD2. The CDR3 is made up of 16 amino acids. CDR1 is LGHDT, CDR2 YNNKEL, per germline (reference sequence). Germline trimming cut 3 bases from V and 8 bases from J; bases unmatched to any gene: 12. This CDR3 reads CASSHRNSGSVGTQYF. CDR3 coding DNA: TGTGCCAGCAGCCACCGAAATAGCGGGAGTGTTGGTACGCAGTATTTT.

There are a few counts of this clonotype. The gene calls are TRBV7-9 and TRBJ2-3; the D gene is possibly TRBD2 (7 bases). CDR3 length equals 15 residues. The germline gives CDR1 SEHNR, CDR2 FQNEAQ (reference sequence). Trimming removed 1 base at V and 5 bases at J, with 13 bases between. Here the CDR3 DNA reads TGTGCCAGCAGCTTAGTTGCGGGGGCGGTAGATACGCAGTATTTT. Encoded protein: CASSLVAGAVDTQYF.

The genes are TRBV20-1 and TRBJ1-1; D may be TRBD1 (5 bases). Germline CDR1 reads DFQATT; CDR2 reads SNEGSKA (reference sequence). V lost 0 bases and J lost 0, with 11 bases in between. The CDR3 runs 15 residues. CDR3 nucleotide sequence: TGCAGTGCTAGAGAAACGGGACGGATGAACACTGAAGCTTTCTTT. This sequence encodes CSARETGRMNTEAFF.

This clonotype was counted a few times. The chain combines TRBV4-2 with TRBJ2-3; 7 bases line up with TRBD2. V was pared by 1 base and J by 3 bases, with 7 bases of the junction left unmatched. The CDR3 sequence is 16 residues long. Germline V gene sequence: CDR1 LGHNA, CDR2 YNFKEQ. DNA of the CDR3: TGTGCCAGCAGCCAAGCCAGCGGGGAGCCAACAGATACGCAGTATTTT. This gives the protein CASSQASGEPTDTQYF.

The chain combines TRBV5-1 with TRBJ2-1, with 7 nucleotides matching TRBD1. The germline V gene encodes CDR1 SGHRS and CDR2 YFSETQ. The length of the CDR3 is 16 residues. The junction had 14 bases not matched to a gene; V was cut back by 3 bases and J by 8 bases. The CDR3 here is CASSYRGILLGDEQFF. The CDR3 DNA reads TGCGCCAGCAGCTACAGGGGAATACTCTTGGGCGATGAGCAGTTCTTC.

The table lists this clonotype with a few counts. The chain uses TRBV19 and TRBJ2-3, with D possibly being TRBD2 (6 bases). In germline, CDR1 is LNHDA, CDR2 SQIVND (reference sequence). This CDR3 has 16 residues. The V end lost 5 bases, the J end lost 0 bases, and 15 bases lay between the germline ends. The CDR3, as DNA: TGTGCCAGTAGTCGGGGGAAGAGCGGGAGCACAGATACGCAGTATTTT. Amino acid sequence: CASSRGKSGSTDTQYF.

The gene calls are TRBV6-1 and TRBJ2-7, with 7 bases fitting TRBD2. The CDR3 is 13 amino acids. From germline, CDR1 is MNHNS and CDR2 SASEGT. J lost 3 bases, V lost 4 bases, and 3 bases had no gene match. CDR3 residues: CASSVSSGYEQYF. The CDR3 DNA reads as TGTGCCAGCAGTGTGTCTAGCGGCTACGAGCAGTACTTC.

This clonotype came up a few times. The CDR3 bases are TGCGCCAGCAGCTTGGACGGTCCTGAAGCTTTCTTT. This gives the protein CASSLDGPEAFF. This sequence joins TRBV5-1 and TRBJ1-1; no clear D gene. The germline V gene encodes CDR1 SGHRS and CDR2 YFSETQ. This CDR3 comprises 12 residues. V lost 0 bases and J 6 bases, leaving 6 bases between the germline ends.

This clonotype has at least ten counts. The chain combines TRBV5-5 with TRBJ2-7; D uncertain. This CDR3 spans 14 amino acids. Germline CDR1 is SGHKS and CDR2 is YYEKEE (reference sequence). The V end was cut by 1 base, the J end by 2 bases, with 10 bases between. CDR3 nucleotide sequence: TGTGCCAGCAGCTTGAATTTAGGTACCTACGAGCAGTACTTC. Translating gives CASSLNLGTYEQYF.

There are a few counts of this clonotype. The genes are TRBV29-1 and TRBJ1-4; D not resolved. V was cut by 7 bases and J by 8 bases, with 20 bases left in between. The CDR3 extends over 14 amino acids. Germline V gene data show CDR1 as SQVTM and CDR2 as ANQGSEA. The CDR3 DNA reads as TGCAGCGATACCTCAGACAAGGAAGGGGAAAAACTGTTTTTT. Translating gives CSDTSDKEGEKLFF.

This clonotype was observed at least ten times. The chain uses TRBV20-1 and TRBJ2-3, with unresolved D. The V end was cut by 1 base, the J end by 0 bases, with 14 bases between. There are 16 residues in the CDR3. From germline, CDR1 is DFQATT and CDR2 SNEGSKA (reference sequence). The CDR3: CSARAMLISSTDTQYF. DNA of the CDR3: TGCAGTGCTAGAGCTATGCTAATCTCTAGCACAGATACGCAGTATTTT.

The V call is TRBV25-1, the J call TRBJ2-3, with D unclear. V was pared by 0 bases and J by 3 bases, with 10 bases between. The CDR3 is 15 amino acids. The V gene's germline CDR1 is MGHDK and CDR2 SYGVNS. CDR3 nucleotides: TGTGCCAGCAGTGAATATGTGTTGGGGACAGATACGCAGTATTTT. Translated: CASSEYVLGTDTQYF.

The rearrangement links TRBV6-6 to TRBJ1-4; D ambiguous. The germline CDR1 and CDR2 sequences are MNHNY and SVGAGI (reference sequence). The CDR3 runs 12 residues. Trimming took off 6 bases at V and 5 bases at J, with 7 bases between the two ends. In DNA form, the CDR3 reads TGTGCCAGCAGCCAGCGGAATGAAAAACTGTTTTTT. It encodes CASSQRNEKLFF.

This clonotype was counted many times. The rearrangement uses TRBV9 and TRBJ2-2, with D perhaps being TRBD1 or TRBD2 (5 bases each). The ends were cut back, 4 bases at V and 1 base at J, with 14 bases in the middle. CDR1 and CDR2 (germline): SGDLS, YYNGEE. The CDR3 loop spans 16 amino acids. CDR3 in DNA: TGTGCCAGCAGCCCCTCCGGGACGGTGAACACCGGGGAGCTGTTTTTT. The encoded protein is CASSPSGTVNTGELFF.

The chain couples TRBV19 to TRBJ2-4; no clear D. The V and J ends lost 7 bases and 1 base respectively, with 11 bases between them. CDR1 and CDR2 from the germline V gene are LNHDA and SQIVND (reference sequence). This CDR3 spans 14 amino acids. Here the CDR3 DNA reads TGTGCCAGTAACAGCGCCGGGGCCAAAAACATTCAGTACTTC. It encodes CASNSAGAKNIQYF.

The chain links TRBV28 to TRBJ2-4; the D is unclear. The CDR3 extends over 13 amino acids. The germline V and J ends were trimmed by 7 bases and 5 bases, with 12 bases remaining between them. Germline CDR1 and CDR2: MDHEN and SYDVKM. As DNA, the CDR3 is TGTGCCAGCACAGAAACCCCCCAAAACATTCAGTACTTC. Residues: CASTETPQNIQYF.

This clonotype was observed a handful of times. V gene TRBV7-9 combines with J gene TRBJ2-3, with 9 bases aligning to TRBD2. The CDR3 covers 18 residues. The V gene end was trimmed by 5 bases and the J gene end by 2 bases; junction bases not matched to a gene: 14. Germline loops: CDR1 SEHNR, CDR2 FQNEAQ (reference sequence). CDR3 DNA: TGTGCCAGCAGCCTCCCCTTTAGGCTAGCGGGGACCACAGATACGCAGTATTTT. It yields the protein CASSLPFRLAGTTDTQYF. The full variable domain, completed using reference TRBV7-9 and TRBJ2-3, is DTGVSQNPRHKITKRGQNVTFRCDPISEHNRLYWYRQTLGQGPEFLTYFQNEAQLEKSRLLSDRFSAERPKGSFSTLEIQRTEQGDSAMYLCASSLPFRLAGTTDTQYFGPGTRLTVL.